The next 28 T cell receptor beta chains were all read from a single sample in a study of siplizumab effects on memory and regulatory T cells. Using immunoSEQ multiplex PCR, the repertoire was profiled, and TCRdb retains in-frame clones only, with some absent. The table shows about 72,000 clones, with 75% to 95% occurring only once. The sequenced sample was CD8+ T cells sorted from blood. These receptors originate from a human donor in good health.

The rearrangement uses TRBV27 and TRBJ2-1; TRBD2 matches at 8 bases. CDR3 length equals 16 residues. The J segment lost 2 bases and the V segment lost 5 bases, leaving 8 bases of the junction unmatched. The V gene's germline CDR1 is MNHEY and CDR2 SMNVEV (reference sequence). CDR3 DNA: TGTGCCAGCAGTCCGGGCCTAGCGGGTACCTACAATGAGCAGTTCTTC. The encoded protein is CASSPGLAGTYNEQFF.

The CDR3 is CASSQGHEMGGMGAFF. The CDR3 DNA follows: TGCGCCAGCAGCCAAGGGCATGAAATGGGGGGCATGGGAGCTTTCTTT. The chain uses TRBV4-1 and TRBJ1-1; a weak D match, TRBD1 (6 bases). The CDR3 runs 16 residues. The germline CDR1 and CDR2 sequences are MGHRA and YSYEKL. V lost 1 base, J lost 10 bases, and 22 bases lay in between.

The chain employs TRBV5-1 and TRBJ2-7, with D maybe TRBD2 (5 bases). V lost 0 bases and J lost 3, with 13 bases in between. Germline loops: CDR1 SGHRS, CDR2 YFSETQ. The CDR3 extends over 15 amino acids. The DNA for the CDR3 is TGCGCCAGCAGCTTGGATCGGGAAACGCACTACGAGCAGTACTTC. This sequence encodes CASSLDRETHYEQYF.

This clone was recorded once. The V gene is TRBV10-3, the J gene TRBJ2-7; D gene unclear. V was pared by 0 bases and J by 1 base, with 7 bases between. The germline V gene encodes CDR1 ENHRY and CDR2 SYGVKD. The CDR3 runs 14 residues. The CDR3 coding sequence is TGTGCCATCAGTGAGTCGTTGGGTTCCTACGAGCAGTACTTC. Translated: CAISESLGSYEQYF.

CDR3 nucleotides: TGTGCCAGCAGCGTAGAAGCTGGCGGAACCGGGGAGCTGTTTTTT. This encodes CASSVEAGGTGELFF. V usage is TRBV9 and J usage is TRBJ2-2; no firm D call. The germline V gene encodes CDR1 SGDLS and CDR2 YYNGEE. CDR3 length: 15 residues. V lost 0 bases to trimming and J lost 5 bases, with 11 bases between them.

The chain joins TRBV7-9 to TRBJ2-2; D is unclear. Germline CDR1 SEHNR, CDR2 FQNEAQ (reference sequence). The V gene lost 3 bases and the J gene lost 4 bases, with 3 bases spanning the gap. There are 12 residues in the CDR3. The CDR3 is CASSFGTGELFF. CDR3 DNA sequence: TGTGCCAGCAGCTTCGGCACCGGGGAGCTGTTTTTT.

V and J are TRBV27 and TRBJ2-5; 11 bases map to TRBD2. Germline values: CDR1 MNHEY, CDR2 SMNVEV (reference sequence). V was pared by 3 bases and J by 1 base, with 1 base of the junction left unmatched. This CDR3 is 15 amino acids long. The CDR3 region is CASSLTSGVQETQYF. In DNA form, the CDR3 reads TGTGCCAGCAGTTTGACTAGCGGGGTCCAAGAGACCCAGTACTTC.

V gene TRBV5-6 combines with J gene TRBJ2-3; D not resolved. In germline, CDR1 is SGHDT, CDR2 YYEEEE. This CDR3 contains 14 residues. Trimming took off 0 bases at V and 0 bases at J, with 5 bases between the two ends. For the CDR3, the DNA is TGTGCCAGCAGCTTGGTCGGAAGCACAGATACGCAGTATTTT. This translates into CASSLVGSTDTQYF.

J is TRBJ1-1 and V is TRBV2; D is unclear. CDR1 and CDR2 (germline): SNHLY, FYNNEI. V was cut by 6 bases and J by 3 bases, with 14 bases left in between. The CDR3 spans 14 residues. CDR3 coding DNA: TGTGCCAGCAGCGCTAGCCGGGGAGACACTGAAGCTTTCTTT. Its translation: CASSASRGDTEAFF.

V usage is TRBV27 and J usage is TRBJ1-2; 7 bases line up with TRBD1. The CDR3 has 15 residues. J gave up 1 base and V 7 bases, and 9 bases lay outside the gene matches. Germline lookup yields CDR1 MNHEY and CDR2 SMNVEV (reference sequence). CDR3 in amino acids: CASTRRGQLNYGYTF. CDR3 coding DNA: TGTGCCAGCACCCGGCGGGGACAGCTTAACTATGGCTACACCTTC.

V gene TRBV20-1 combines with J gene TRBJ1-2; the D is unclear. V lost 2 bases and J 8 bases, leaving 9 bases between the germline ends. There are 11 residues in the CDR3. The germline V gene has CDR1 DFQATT and CDR2 SNEGSKA (reference sequence). CDR3 sequence reads: CSARHGYGYTF. The CDR3 DNA is TGCAGTGCTAGACATGGTTACGGCTACACCTTC.

The chain has TRBV27 and TRBJ2-7; D is perhaps TRBD1 or TRBD2 (5 bases each). V lost 0 bases to trimming and J lost 6 bases, with 21 bases between them. The germline V gene encodes CDR1 MNHEY and CDR2 SMNVEV (reference sequence). This CDR3 spans 17 amino acids. Here the CDR3 DNA reads TGTGCCAGCAGTTTATCCCCGTCGCAGGGAGTCTGGCGCGAGCAGTACTTC. It codes for CASSLSPSQGVWREQYF.

Here the CDR3 reads CATLDGRYEQYF. CDR3 DNA: TGTGCCACCCTCGACGGCCGCTACGAGCAGTACTTC. The V call is TRBV2, the J call TRBJ2-7; D is unclear. Germline V lookup: CDR1 SNHLY, CDR2 FYNNEI. The CDR3 is made up of 12 amino acids. The V gene lost 10 bases and the J gene lost 3 bases, with 13 bases spanning the gap.

This clone came up once. This chain uses TRBV7-8 with TRBJ1-2; D is ambiguous. The V gene's germline CDR1 is SGHVS and CDR2 FQNEAQ. V dropped 3 bases and J dropped 6 bases, with 2 bases sitting between them. The CDR3 spans 10 residues. CDR3 DNA: TGTGCCAGCAGCTTCAATGGCTACACCTTC. As protein: CASSFNGYTF.

CDR3 DNA: TGCGCCAGCAGCCTTGTGAAAAGTAGCAATCAGCCCCAGCATTTT. Translated, it gives CASSLVKSSNQPQHF. The chain links TRBV4-1 to TRBJ1-5; no reliable D call. The length of the CDR3 is 15 residues. Trimming took off 4 bases at V and 0 bases at J, with 10 bases between the two ends. Germline V gene lookup returns CDR1 MGHRA and CDR2 YSYEKL.

This chain links TRBV5-4 with TRBJ2-1, with D possibly being TRBD2 (6 bases). Germline assignment: CDR1 SGHNT and CDR2 YYREEE (reference sequence). The CDR3 consists of 14 residues. Trimming stripped 9 bases from V and 4 bases from J, with 17 bases between. In DNA form, the CDR3 reads TGTGCCACCTTCAAAAGCGGACTATACAATGAGCAGTTCTTC. This encodes CATFKSGLYNEQFF.

The rearrangement uses TRBV29-1 and TRBJ1-1; TRBD1 agrees at 8 bases. The trim removed 1 base at V and 0 bases at J, leaving 7 bases unmatched. The V gene's germline CDR1 is SQVTM and CDR2 ANQGSEA. This CDR3 spans 16 amino acids. CDR3 protein: CSVEGTGWGLNTEAFF. CDR3 DNA sequence: TGCAGCGTTGAAGGGACAGGGTGGGGATTGAACACTGAAGCTTTCTTT.

This rearrangement joins TRBV2 to TRBJ2-3; 11 bases align to TRBD2. The CDR3 runs 17 residues. Germline-derived CDR1 and CDR2 are SNHLY and FYNNEI. J gave up 2 bases and V 3 bases, and 7 bases lay outside the gene matches. The CDR3 DNA sequence: TGTGCCAGCAGTGACACTAGCGGGAGAAGAGACACAGATACGCAGTATTTT. Protein: CASSDTSGRRDTDTQYF.

The chain employs TRBV19 and TRBJ2-1, with D possibly TRBD2 on 5 matching bases. The length of the CDR3 is 13 residues. V shed 6 bases and J shed 8 bases, with 14 bases lying between them. CDR1 and CDR2 from the germline V gene are LNHDA and SQIVND (reference sequence). The CDR3 here is CASSAGSLDEQFF. The DNA for the CDR3 is TGTGCCAGTAGCGCGGGCTCCCTGGATGAGCAGTTCTTC.

This clone has just one count. This sequence joins TRBV29-1 and TRBJ2-1, with 12 bases identical to TRBD2. This CDR3 comprises 18 residues. CDR1 and CDR2 from the germline V gene are SQVTM and ANQGSEA. V shed 0 bases and J 8 bases; nucleotides not matched to a gene: 14. In DNA form, the CDR3 reads TGCAGCGTTGAAGATCTTTCATTGTCACTAGCGGGGGGCCATGAGCAGTTCTTC. Residues: CSVEDLSLSLAGGHEQFF.

This clone came up a few times. The same CDR3 also results from other DNA sequences found in this sample. The chain uses TRBV9 and TRBJ2-7; D gene uncertain. The V and J ends lost 0 bases and 1 base respectively, with 8 bases between them. Germline V CDR1 and CDR2: SGDLS, YYNGEE. The CDR3 spans 14 residues. The CDR3 DNA reads as TGTGCCAGCAGCGTAGGAAGGTTTTCCTACGAGCAGTACTTC. It translates to CASSVGRFSYEQYF.

A word on this clone: At one end the junction does not follow the germline gene, possibly because of a read error. This sequence joins TRBV7-7 and TRBJ2-2, with D unresolved. The CDR3 runs 13 residues. The germline CDR1 and CDR2 sequences are SSHAT and FNYEAQ (reference sequence). The CDR3: CASSPANTGELFF. In DNA form, the CDR3 reads TGTGCTAGCAGCCCGGCCAACACCGGGGAGCTGTTTTTT.

The rearrangement joins TRBV6-6 to TRBJ2-7; D may be TRBD2 (6 bases). V was shortened by 2 bases and J by 0 bases, with 8 bases between the two germline ends. CDR1 MNHNY and CDR2 SVGAGI come from the germline V gene (reference sequence). This CDR3 is 14 amino acids long. Here the CDR3 DNA reads TGTGCCAGCAGTTACGGGGGAGGCTCCTACGAGCAGTACTTC. Protein sequence: CASSYGGGSYEQYF.

This chain links TRBV6-6 with TRBJ1-1; D ambiguous. Germline V CDR1 and CDR2: MNHNY, SVGAGI (reference sequence). Trimming shortened V by 10 bases and J by 4 bases, and 10 bases separated the two germline ends. The CDR3 runs to 11 residues. The CDR3 DNA is TGTGCCATCTGGCGAGTCACTGAAGCTTTCTTT. It specifies CAIWRVTEAFF.

This chain joins TRBV7-9 and TRBJ2-5; D gene ambiguous. Trimming left V 1 base short and J 5 bases short, with 14 bases between. This CDR3 is built from 15 residues. Germline V gene lookup returns CDR1 SEHNR and CDR2 FQNEAQ (reference sequence). CDR3 nucleotide sequence: TGTGCCAGCAGCTTAGGAACTGTCAACTTGGAGACCCAGTACTTC. This codes for CASSLGTVNLETQYF.

The chain links TRBV13 to TRBJ2-1, with D possibly being TRBD1 or TRBD2 (7 bases each). V was pared by 4 bases and J by 8 bases, with 24 bases between. Germline V gene data show CDR1 as PRHDT and CDR2 as FYEKMQ (reference sequence). This CDR3 is 17 amino acids long. The CDR3 DNA sequence: TGTGCCAGCAGCTCGTCCCCGGGGGAGGGGGCAGGTGATGAGCAGTTCTTC. Amino acid sequence: CASSSSPGEGAGDEQFF. The full variable domain, its missing parts supplied by reference TRBV13 and TRBJ2-1, is AAGVIQSPRHLIKEKRETATLKCYPIPRHDTVYWYQQGPGQDPQFLISFYEKMQSDKGSIPDRFSAQQFSDYHSELNMSSLELGDSALYFCASSSSPGEGAGDEQFFGPGTRLTVL.

The chain carries TRBV6-5 and TRBJ2-1, with a tentative D call TRBD1 (5 bases). The V and J ends lost 6 bases and 6 bases respectively, with 15 bases between them. The CDR3 has 14 residues. CDR1 is MNHEY, CDR2 SVGAGI, per germline. Written as DNA, the CDR3 is TGTGCCAGCAGACACCCCGAAGGGGTCAATGAGCAGTTCTTC. It is translated as CASRHPEGVNEQFF.

J is TRBJ2-3 and V is TRBV27; 14 nucleotides line up with TRBD2. The CDR3 is 17 amino acids. Per germline, CDR1 MNHEY and CDR2 SMNVEV (reference sequence). V shed 6 bases and J 2 bases; nucleotides not matched to a gene: 7. CDR3 coding DNA: TGTGCCAGCAGCCCCTCGGGACTAGCGGGGGTCACAGATACGCAGTATTTT. Translation: CASSPSGLAGVTDTQYF.